This T cell receptor (beta chain) was identified during a study of spatial heterogeneity in lung cancer. Study information: Alpha-chain sequences were detected in numbers that were consistently lower than beta-chain sequences. Notes on the study in general: Tracking of tumor mutation counts was seen in expanded intratumoral alpha and beta TCR counts.

TCRdb re-called the 5' RACE reads through MiXCR, storing one row per CDR3 protein. The sample holds hundreds of distinct CDR3 sequences, roughly 35% seen once. Sample time point: sample taken at primary tumor resection. Whole RNA, which was extracted from tumor, nontumor lung tissue or frozen PBMC, was sequenced without any cell sorting. Germline assignment: CDR1 MNHEY and CDR2 SVGEGT. The CDR3 is 15 residues long. V lost 0 bases to trimming and J lost 4 bases, with 12 bases between them. As for this clonotype: Its target is not known.

J is TRBJ1-1 and V is TRBV6-2 or TRBV6-3; D is uncertain. The source material was lung tumor tissue, sampled at surgery. The receptor was derived from a male donor with early-stage non-small cell lung cancer. CDR3 in amino acids: CASSYSKGGSTEAFF. As DNA, the CDR3 is TGTGCCAGCAGTTACTCGAAAGGAGGGTCCACTGAAGCTTTCTTT.